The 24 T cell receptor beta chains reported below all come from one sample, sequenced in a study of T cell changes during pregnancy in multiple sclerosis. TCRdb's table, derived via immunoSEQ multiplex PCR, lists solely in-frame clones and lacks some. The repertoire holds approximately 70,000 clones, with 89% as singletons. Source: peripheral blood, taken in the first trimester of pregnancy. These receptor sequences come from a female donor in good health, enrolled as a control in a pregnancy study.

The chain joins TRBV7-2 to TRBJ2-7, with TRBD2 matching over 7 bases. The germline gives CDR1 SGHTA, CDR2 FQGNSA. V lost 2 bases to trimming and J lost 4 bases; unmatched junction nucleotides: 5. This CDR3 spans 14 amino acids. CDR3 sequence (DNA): TGTGCCAGCAGCTTAAACGGCGGGGGTTACGAGCAGTACTTC. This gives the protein CASSLNGGGYEQYF.

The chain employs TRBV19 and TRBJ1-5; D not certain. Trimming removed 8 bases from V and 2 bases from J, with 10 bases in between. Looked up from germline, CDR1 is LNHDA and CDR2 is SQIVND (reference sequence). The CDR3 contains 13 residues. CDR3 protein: CASAVMGNQPQHF. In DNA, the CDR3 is TGTGCCAGTGCGGTAATGGGCAATCAGCCCCAGCATTTT.

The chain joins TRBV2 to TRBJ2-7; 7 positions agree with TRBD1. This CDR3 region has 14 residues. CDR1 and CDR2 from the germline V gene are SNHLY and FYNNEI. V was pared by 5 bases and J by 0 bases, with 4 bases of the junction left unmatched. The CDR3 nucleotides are TGTGCCAGCAGTACACAGGGGACCTCCTACGAGCAGTACTTC. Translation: CASSTQGTSYEQYF. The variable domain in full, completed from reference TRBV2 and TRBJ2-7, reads EPEVTQTPSHQVTQMGQEVILRCVPISNHLYFYWYRQILGQKVEFLVSFYNNEISEKSEIFDDQFSVERPDGSNFTLKIRSTKLEDSAMYFCASSTQGTSYEQYFGPGTRLTVT.

The CDR3 sequence is CASSPGGGGHSEAFF. As DNA, the CDR3 is TGTGCCAGCAGCCCGGGTGGGGGGGGGCATTCTGAAGCTTTCTTT. This sequence joins TRBV7-6 and TRBJ1-1; D is perhaps TRBD1 (6 bases). Germline CDR1 reads SGHVS; CDR2 reads FNYEAQ. The CDR3 consists of 15 residues. Trimming stripped 5 bases from V and 6 bases from J, with 19 bases between. Together with reference TRBV7-6 and TRBJ1-1, the CDR3 gives the full variable domain: GAGVSQSPRYKVTKRGQDVALRCDPISGHVSLYWYRQALGQGPEFLTYFNYEAQQDKSGLPNDRFSAERPEGSISTLTIQRTEQRDSAMYRCASSPGGGGHSEAFFGQGTRLTVV.

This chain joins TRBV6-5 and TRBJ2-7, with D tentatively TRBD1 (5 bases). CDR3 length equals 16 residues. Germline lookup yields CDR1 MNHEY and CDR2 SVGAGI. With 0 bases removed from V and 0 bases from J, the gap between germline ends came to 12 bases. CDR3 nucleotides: TGTGCCAGCAGTTACTCGGCAGGGCTATCCTCCTACGAGCAGTACTTC. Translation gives CASSYSAGLSSYEQYF.

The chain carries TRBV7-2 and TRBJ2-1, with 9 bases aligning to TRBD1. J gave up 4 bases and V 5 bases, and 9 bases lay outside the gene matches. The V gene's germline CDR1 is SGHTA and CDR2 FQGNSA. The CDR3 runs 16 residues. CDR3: CASSTGTGLTYNEQFF. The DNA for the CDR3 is TGTGCCAGCAGCACCGGGACAGGGTTAACATACAATGAGCAGTTCTTC.

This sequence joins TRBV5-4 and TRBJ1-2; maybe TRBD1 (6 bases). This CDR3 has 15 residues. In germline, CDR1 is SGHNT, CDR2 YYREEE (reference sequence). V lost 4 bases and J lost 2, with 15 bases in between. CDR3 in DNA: TGTGCCAGCAGCCCAGGGTTGGGGGCCAACTATGGCTACACCTTC. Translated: CASSPGLGANYGYTF.

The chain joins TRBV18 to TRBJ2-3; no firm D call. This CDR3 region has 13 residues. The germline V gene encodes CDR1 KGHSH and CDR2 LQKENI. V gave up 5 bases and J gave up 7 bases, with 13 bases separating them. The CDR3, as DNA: TGTGCCAGCTCATCCCCCAACCTATATACGCAGTATTTT. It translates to CASSSPNLYTQYF.

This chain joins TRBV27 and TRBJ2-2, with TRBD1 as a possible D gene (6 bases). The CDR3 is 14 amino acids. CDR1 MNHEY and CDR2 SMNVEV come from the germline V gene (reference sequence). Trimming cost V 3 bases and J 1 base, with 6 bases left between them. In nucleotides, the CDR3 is TGTGCCAGCAGTTTGGGACAGAACACCGGGGAGCTGTTTTTT. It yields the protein CASSLGQNTGELFF.

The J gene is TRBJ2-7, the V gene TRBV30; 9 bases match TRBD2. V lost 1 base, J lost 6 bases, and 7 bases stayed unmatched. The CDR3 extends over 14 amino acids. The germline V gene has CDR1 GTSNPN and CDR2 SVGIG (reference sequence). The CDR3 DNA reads TGTGCCTGGAGTGGGGCGGGAGGGTTCTCCGAGCAGTACTTC. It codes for CAWSGAGGFSEQYF.

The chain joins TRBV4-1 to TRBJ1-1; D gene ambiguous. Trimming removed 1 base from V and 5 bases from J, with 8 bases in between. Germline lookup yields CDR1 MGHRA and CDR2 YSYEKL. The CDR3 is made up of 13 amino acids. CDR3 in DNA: TGCGCCAGCAGCCAAGCAACGGGAACTGAAGCTTTCTTT. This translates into CASSQATGTEAFF.

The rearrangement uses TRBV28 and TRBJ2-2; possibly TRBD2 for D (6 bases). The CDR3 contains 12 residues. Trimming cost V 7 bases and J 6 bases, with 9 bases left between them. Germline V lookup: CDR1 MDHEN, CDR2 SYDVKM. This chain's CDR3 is CASTSGAGELFF. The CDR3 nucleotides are TGTGCCAGCACATCGGGGGCCGGGGAGCTGTTTTTT.

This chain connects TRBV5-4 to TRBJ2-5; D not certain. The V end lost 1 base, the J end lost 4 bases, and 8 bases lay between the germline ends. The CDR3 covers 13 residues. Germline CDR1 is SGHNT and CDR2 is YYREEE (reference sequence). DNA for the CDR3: TGTGCCAGCAGCTTGTACCAGGTAGAGACCCAGTACTTC. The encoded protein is CASSLYQVETQYF.

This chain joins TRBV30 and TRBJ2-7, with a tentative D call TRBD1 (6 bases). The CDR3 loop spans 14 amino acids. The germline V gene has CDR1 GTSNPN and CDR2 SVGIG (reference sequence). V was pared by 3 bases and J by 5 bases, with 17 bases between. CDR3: CAWSVHTGRNEQYF. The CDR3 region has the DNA TGTGCCTGGAGCGTCCATACAGGGCGGAACGAGCAGTACTTC.

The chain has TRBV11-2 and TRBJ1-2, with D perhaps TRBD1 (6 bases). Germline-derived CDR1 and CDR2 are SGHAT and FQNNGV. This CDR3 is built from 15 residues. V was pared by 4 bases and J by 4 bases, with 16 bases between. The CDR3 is CASSSPAQGGYGYTF. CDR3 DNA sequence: TGTGCCAGCAGCTCCCCCGCACAGGGTGGCTATGGCTACACCTTC.

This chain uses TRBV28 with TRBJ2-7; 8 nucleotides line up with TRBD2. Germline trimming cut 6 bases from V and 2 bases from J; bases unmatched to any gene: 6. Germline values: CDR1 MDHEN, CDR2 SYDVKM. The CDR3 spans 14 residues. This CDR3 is CASRSSGPPYEQYF. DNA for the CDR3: TGTGCCAGCAGGTCTAGCGGGCCCCCCTACGAGCAGTACTTC.

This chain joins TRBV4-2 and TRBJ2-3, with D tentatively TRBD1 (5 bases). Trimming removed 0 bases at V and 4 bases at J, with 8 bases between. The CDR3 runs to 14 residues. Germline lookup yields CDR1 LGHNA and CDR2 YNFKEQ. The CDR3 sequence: CASSQDGASDTQYF. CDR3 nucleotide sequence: TGTGCCAGCAGCCAAGATGGGGCGTCAGATACGCAGTATTTT.

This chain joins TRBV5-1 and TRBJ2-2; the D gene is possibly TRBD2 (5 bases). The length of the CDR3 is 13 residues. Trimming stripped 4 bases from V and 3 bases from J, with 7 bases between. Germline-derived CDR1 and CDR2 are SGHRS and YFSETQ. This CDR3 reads CASSPGDTGELFF. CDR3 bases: TGCGCCAGCAGCCCCGGGGACACCGGGGAGCTGTTTTTT.

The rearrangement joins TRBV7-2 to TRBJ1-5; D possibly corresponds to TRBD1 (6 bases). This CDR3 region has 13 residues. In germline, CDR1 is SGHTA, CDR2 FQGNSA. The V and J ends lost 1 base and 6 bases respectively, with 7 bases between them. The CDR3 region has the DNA TGTGCCAGCAGCTTAGAACAGGGTCAGCCCCAGCATTTT. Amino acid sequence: CASSLEQGQPQHF.

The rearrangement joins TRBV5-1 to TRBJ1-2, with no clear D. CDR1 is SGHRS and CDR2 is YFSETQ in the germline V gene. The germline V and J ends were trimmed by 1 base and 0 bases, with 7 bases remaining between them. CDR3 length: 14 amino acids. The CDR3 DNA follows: TGCGCCAGCAGCTTGAATCCAGCTAACTATGGCTACACCTTC. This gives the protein CASSLNPANYGYTF.

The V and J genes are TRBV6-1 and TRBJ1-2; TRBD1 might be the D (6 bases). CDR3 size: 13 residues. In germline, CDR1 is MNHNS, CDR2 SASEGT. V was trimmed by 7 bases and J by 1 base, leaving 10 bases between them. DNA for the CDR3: TGTGCCAGCACCCCAGGGGATAACTATGGCTACACCTTC. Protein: CASTPGDNYGYTF.

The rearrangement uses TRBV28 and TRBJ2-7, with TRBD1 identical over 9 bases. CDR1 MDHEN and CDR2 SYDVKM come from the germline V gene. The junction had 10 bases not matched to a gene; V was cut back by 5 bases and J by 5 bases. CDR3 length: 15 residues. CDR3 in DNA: TGTGCCAGCAGTAACGCCGGGACAGGGTACCACGAGCAGTACTTC. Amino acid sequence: CASSNAGTGYHEQYF.

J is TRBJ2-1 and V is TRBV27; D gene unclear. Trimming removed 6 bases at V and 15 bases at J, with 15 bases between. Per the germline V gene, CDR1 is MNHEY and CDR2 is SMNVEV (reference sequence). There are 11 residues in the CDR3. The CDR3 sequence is CASRIQSSLFF. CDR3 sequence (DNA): TGTGCCAGCAGAATCCAAAGCTCCCTGTTCTTC.

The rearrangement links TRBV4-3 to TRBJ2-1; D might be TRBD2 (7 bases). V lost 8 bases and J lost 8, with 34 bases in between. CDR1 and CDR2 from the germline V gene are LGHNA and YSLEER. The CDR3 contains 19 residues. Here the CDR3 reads CASARTENLADGGFDEQFF. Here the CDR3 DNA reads TGCGCCAGCGCCAGGACAGAAAATCTAGCGGACGGGGGGTTTGATGAGCAGTTCTTC.